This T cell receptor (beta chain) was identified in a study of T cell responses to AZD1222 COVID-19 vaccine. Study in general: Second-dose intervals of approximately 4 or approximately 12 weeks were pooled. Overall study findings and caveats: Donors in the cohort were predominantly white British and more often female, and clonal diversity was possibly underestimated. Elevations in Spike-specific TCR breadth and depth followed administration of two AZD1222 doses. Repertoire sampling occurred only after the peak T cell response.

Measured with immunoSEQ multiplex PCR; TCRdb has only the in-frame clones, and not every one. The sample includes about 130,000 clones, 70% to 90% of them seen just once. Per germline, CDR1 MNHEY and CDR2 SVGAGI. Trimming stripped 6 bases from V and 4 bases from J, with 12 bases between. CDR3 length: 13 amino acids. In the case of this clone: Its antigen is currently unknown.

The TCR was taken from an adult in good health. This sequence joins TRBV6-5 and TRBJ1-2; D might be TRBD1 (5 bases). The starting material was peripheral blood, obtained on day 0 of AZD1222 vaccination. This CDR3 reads CASRIRDPYGYTF. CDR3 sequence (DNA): TGTGCCAGCAGGATCCGGGACCCCTATGGCTACACCTTC.